The subject of this entry is one T cell receptor beta chain. Extracted RNA was reverse transcribed, and the resulting cDNA served as sequencing template. Repertoires were generated with immunoSEQ multiplex PCR, while TCRdb's copy carries only in-frame clones and drops some. Counted here are more than 150,000 clones, roughly half occurring once; the ten biggest clones make up 10%. This entry belongs to a study of CD8+ T cells in alopecia areata. Stated treatment: oral pan-JAK inhibitor, 5-10 mg twice daily. The germline V gene encodes CDR1 GTSNPN and CDR2 SVGIG (reference sequence). CDR3 size: 14 residues. Deletions cut 4 bases from V and 0 bases from J, with 9 bases between.

This rearrangement joins TRBV30 to TRBJ2-2; a weak D match, TRBD2 (5 bases). This TCR derives from a human donor with alopecia areata. Here the sequenced sample was CD8+ T cells sorted from blood, taken at approximately week 51, from a patient treated with tofacitinib. In DNA form, the CDR3 reads TGTGCCTGGATCCGGGGATCGAACACCGGGGAGCTGTTTTTT. It yields the protein CAWIRGSNTGELFF.